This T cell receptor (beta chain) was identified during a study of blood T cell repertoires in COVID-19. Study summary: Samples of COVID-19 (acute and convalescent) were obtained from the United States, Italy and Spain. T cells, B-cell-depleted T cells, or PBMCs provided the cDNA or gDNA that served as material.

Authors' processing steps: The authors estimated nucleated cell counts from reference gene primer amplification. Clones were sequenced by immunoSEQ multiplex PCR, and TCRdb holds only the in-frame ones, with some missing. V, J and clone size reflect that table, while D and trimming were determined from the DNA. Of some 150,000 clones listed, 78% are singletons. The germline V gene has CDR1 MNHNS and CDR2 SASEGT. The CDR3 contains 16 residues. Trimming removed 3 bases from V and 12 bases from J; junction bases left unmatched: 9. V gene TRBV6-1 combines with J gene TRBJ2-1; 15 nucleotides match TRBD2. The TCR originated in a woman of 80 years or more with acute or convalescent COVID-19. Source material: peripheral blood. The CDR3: CASSETGTSGRRAQFF. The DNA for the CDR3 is TGTGCCAGCAGTGAGACCGGGACTAGCGGGAGGCGCGCGCAGTTCTTC.